The present T cell receptor (beta chain) was sequenced within a study of cytomegalovirus exposure and HLA in healthy donors. Study information: Ancestry clustering placed more than 65% of approximately 370 genotyped donors in the Caucasian-associated cluster.

The germline gives CDR1 MNHNS, CDR2 SASEGT. V was pared by 2 bases and J by 3 bases, with 13 bases between. The CDR3 covers 16 residues. With regard to this clone: Its antigen is not identified.

Study-level findings and limits: Within a later analysis, the majority of CMV-associated TCR beta chains appeared HLA-restricted.

The PCR employed 60 Vbeta primers together with 13 Jbeta primers. The table came from immunoSEQ multiplex PCR; TCRdb's copy has only in-frame clones and leaves some out. The table has over 30,000 clones, about 70% seen once. This receptor was taken from a man aged 35 to 55 in good health and CMV-seropositive. Material for sequencing was PBMCs. The chain has TRBV6-1 and TRBJ2-2; no reliable D call. The CDR3 loop is CASSEIATSYTGELFF. The CDR3 coding sequence is TGTGCCAGCAGTGAAATCGCGACATCCTACACCGGGGAGCTGTTTTTT.